The clone carrying this T cell receptor (beta chain) has more than one count but fewer than ten. Here immunoSEQ multiplex PCR was the method, and the copy in TCRdb shows in-frame clones only, minus some. The table has about 6,700 clones, about 25% seen once. These data originate in a study of sequential checkpoint blockade in melanoma. The germline gives CDR1 MNHGY, CDR2 SAAAGT. J lost 9 bases, V lost 7 bases, and 10 bases had no gene match. CDR3 length: 14 amino acids. Treatment given: randomized to nivolumab then ipilimumab (arm A) or the reverse (arm B). The chain couples TRBV6-8 to TRBJ2-1; the match to TRBD2 covers 9 bases. Sequences were derived from tumor tissue (inferred from file names), sampled from a patient given nivolumab and ipilimumab in sequence. This sequence originates from a human donor with melanoma. The CDR3 spells CASTGTSYFSEQFF. CDR3 coding DNA: TGTGCCAGCACGGGGACTAGCTATTTTAGTGAGCAGTTCTTC.